A selection of T cell receptor beta chains follows, all from one sample in a study of T cell responses to AZD1222 COVID-19 vaccine. Sequencing was performed with immunoSEQ multiplex PCR; in TCRdb, only in-frame clones are kept and a portion is missing. The sample holds about 120,000 clones, around 90% seen once. Sequences were derived from peripheral blood, sampled on day 0 of AZD1222 vaccination. The receptors here all came from an adult in good health. The CDR3 runs from the conserved cysteine through the conserved F or W. D genes are given only for firm matches. A row's size may be missing; if present it is once, few, many or a size class.

v_gene: TRBV7-9; len: 14; d_gene: NA; j_gene: TRBJ1-6; abundance: few; CDR3aa: CASRLGRGNSPLHF; CDR3nt: TGTGCCAGCCGTCTCGGGCGGGGGAATTCACCCCTCCACTTT
v_gene: TRBV27; len: 17; d_gene: NA; j_gene: TRBJ1-5; abundance: NA; CDR3aa: CASSFLPVTARDQPQHF; CDR3nt: TGTGCCAGCAGTTTCCTCCCAGTAACAGCCAGGGATCAGCCCCAGCATTTT
v_gene: TRBV5-6; len: 12; d_gene: NA; j_gene: TRBJ2-2; abundance: NA; CDR3aa: CASRRVTSELFF; CDR3nt: TGTGCCAGCAGACGGGTGACGTCTGAGCTGTTTTTT
v_gene: TRBV28; len: 15; d_gene: NA; j_gene: TRBJ1-2; abundance: few; CDR3aa: CASNEPGSSNYGYTF; CDR3nt: TGTGCCAGCAACGAACCAGGGTCCTCTAACTATGGCTACACCTTC
v_gene: TRBV7-2; len: 14; d_gene: NA; j_gene: TRBJ2-5; abundance: once; CDR3aa: CASSLGRAGETQYF; CDR3nt: TGTGCCAGCAGTCTTGGTAGAGCTGGAGAGACCCAGTACTTC
v_gene: TRBV25-1; len: 14; d_gene: TRBD1; j_gene: TRBJ2-7; abundance: NA; CDR3aa: CASSPTDRGYEQYF; CDR3nt: TGTGCCAGCAGCCCAACGGACAGGGGGTACGAGCAGTACTTC
v_gene: TRBV5-1; len: 11; d_gene: NA; j_gene: TRBJ1-1; abundance: NA; CDR3aa: CASSLDTEAFF; CDR3nt: TGCGCCAGCAGCCTCGATACTGAAGCTTTCTTT
v_gene: TRBV19; len: 15; d_gene: TRBD1; j_gene: TRBJ1-1; abundance: NA; CDR3aa: CASSRRSQGAAEAFF; CDR3nt: TGTGCCAGTAGCAGACGATCACAGGGGGCGGCTGAAGCTTTCTTT
v_gene: TRBV18; len: 14; d_gene: TRBD2; j_gene: TRBJ2-7; abundance: NA; CDR3aa: CASSLAGRSYEQYF; CDR3nt: TGTGCCAGCTCGTTAGCGGGACGAAGTTACGAGCAGTACTTC
v_gene: TRBV27; len: 13; d_gene: NA; j_gene: TRBJ2-1; abundance: NA; CDR3aa: CASSFRRFNEQFF; CDR3nt: TGTGCCAGCAGTTTCCGCAGGTTCAATGAGCAGTTCTTC
v_gene: TRBV4-2; len: 15; d_gene: NA; j_gene: TRBJ1-3; abundance: NA; CDR3aa: CASSQVTGAGNTIYF; CDR3nt: TGTGCCAGCAGCCAAGTGACAGGAGCTGGAAACACCATATATTTT
v_gene: TRBV4-1; len: 15; d_gene: NA; j_gene: TRBJ2-7; abundance: NA; CDR3aa: CASSQEEGAWREQYF; CDR3nt: TGCGCCAGCAGCCAAGAGGAGGGGGCCTGGCGGGAGCAGTACTTC
v_gene: TRBV4-2; len: 17; d_gene: NA; j_gene: TRBJ2-7; abundance: NA; CDR3aa: CASSQEHHYRDSYEQYF; CDR3nt: TGTGCCAGCAGCCAAGAGCATCATTACAGGGACTCCTACGAGCAGTACTTC
v_gene: TRBV18; len: 15; d_gene: TRBD1; j_gene: TRBJ1-1; abundance: NA; CDR3aa: CASSPPGTGSTEAFF; CDR3nt: TGTGCCAGCTCACCACCAGGGACAGGGAGCACTGAAGCTTTCTTT
v_gene: TRBV5-4; len: 14; d_gene: NA; j_gene: TRBJ1-2; abundance: once; CDR3aa: CASSLFAGAYGYTF; CDR3nt: TGTGCCAGCAGCTTGTTCGCGGGGGCCTATGGCTACACCTTC
v_gene: TRBV7-2; len: 14; d_gene: NA; j_gene: TRBJ1-3; abundance: NA; CDR3aa: CASSLQRSGNTIYF; CDR3nt: TGTGCCAGCAGCTTACAACGCTCTGGAAACACCATATATTTT
v_gene: TRBV15; len: 17; d_gene: TRBD1; j_gene: TRBJ1-5; abundance: NA; CDR3aa: CATSRDLRDRGGQPQHF; CDR3nt: TGTGCCACCAGCAGAGATCTAAGGGACAGGGGTGGACAGCCCCAGCATTTT
v_gene: TRBV6-1; len: 15; d_gene: NA; j_gene: TRBJ2-6; abundance: NA; CDR3aa: CASSEQGYGANVLTF; CDR3nt: TGTGCCAGCAGTGAACAGGGGTACGGGGCCAACGTCCTGACTTTC
v_gene: TRBV6-5; len: 14; d_gene: NA; j_gene: TRBJ1-1; abundance: NA; CDR3aa: CASSYRQANTEAFF; CDR3nt: TGTGCCAGCAGTTACCGACAGGCGAACACTGAAGCTTTCTTT
v_gene: TRBV3-1/TRBV3-2; len: 12; d_gene: NA; j_gene: TRBJ1-2; abundance: NA; CDR3aa: CASSQGPYGYTF; CDR3nt: TGTGCCAGCAGCCAAGGGCCGTATGGCTACACCTTC
v_gene: TRBV7-2; len: 14; d_gene: NA; j_gene: TRBJ2-7; abundance: NA; CDR3aa: CASSSAQGAYEQYF; CDR3nt: TGTGCCAGCAGCTCGGCGCAGGGCGCCTACGAGCAGTACTTC
v_gene: TRBV4-2; len: 17; d_gene: NA; j_gene: TRBJ2-1; abundance: NA; CDR3aa: CASSQYKGFDNYNEQFF; CDR3nt: TGTGCCAGCAGCCAGTATAAGGGCTTCGATAACTACAATGAGCAGTTCTTC